The 21 T cell receptor beta chains below all came from one sample that was sequenced in a study of beta chain features in type 1 diabetes. Their recognized antigens are unknown. The sequenced template was cDNA made from the entire isolated RNA. The method was immunoSEQ multiplex PCR; TCRdb's version includes in-frame clones alone and lacks a portion of them. The sample shows some 170,000 clones, roughly 60% of them seen only once. Whole-study results and caveats: Shorter TCRB CDR3s, moderately but significantly so, were found in Type 1 diabetes patients in all four CD4+ subsets.

Sequencing was done on a sample of naive CD4+ T cells from blood. Receptors originate from a young man with type 1 diabetes.

In its sample, this clone was seen a few times. The rearrangement uses TRBV7-2 and TRBJ2-4; the D gene could be TRBD1 or TRBD2 (5 bases each). Trimming cost V 2 bases and J 7 bases, with 15 bases left between them. The germline gives CDR1 SGHTA, CDR2 FQGNSA. CDR3 length: 15 residues. The CDR3 here is CASSLRGPAGNIQYF. In nucleotides, the CDR3 is TGTGCCAGCAGCTTACGGGGACCCGCCGGGAACATTCAGTACTTC.

This clone was detected a few times. The V call is TRBV28, the J call TRBJ2-5; 7 nucleotides match TRBD1. Trimming at V came to 6 bases and at J to 5 bases, leaving 9 bases not matched to a gene. CDR1 and CDR2 from the germline V gene are MDHEN and SYDVKM. The CDR3 is 14 residues long. The CDR3: CASRPTGTGETQYF. In nucleotides, the CDR3 is TGTGCCAGCAGACCGACAGGGACGGGCGAGACCCAGTACTTC.

The J gene is TRBJ2-3, the V gene TRBV7-2; 11 nucleotides line up with TRBD2. After removal of 5 bases from V and 2 bases from J, the junction contained 6 bases not matched to a gene. The germline V gene encodes CDR1 SGHTA and CDR2 FQGNSA. The CDR3 consists of 16 residues. CDR3 sequence: CASSPTGLAATDTQYF. The CDR3 bases are TGTGCCAGCAGCCCGACGGGACTAGCGGCCACAGATACGCAGTATTTT.

The CDR3 DNA reads as TGTGCCTGGACGACAGGGTCTGAAAAACTGTTTTTT. Translated, it gives CAWTTGSEKLFF. The chain recombines TRBV30 with TRBJ1-4; 7 bases map to TRBD1. This CDR3 spans 12 amino acids. With V trimmed by 4 bases and J by 7 bases, 3 bases remained unmatched. CDR1 GTSNPN and CDR2 SVGIG come from the germline V gene (reference sequence).

About this clone itself: The sample has other DNA sequences that encode this CDR3 too. The CDR3 here is CSAGGDYGYTF. The CDR3, as DNA: TGCAGCGCCGGGGGGGACTATGGCTACACCTTC. The chain links TRBV29-1 to TRBJ1-2; D may be TRBD1 (5 bases). V was clipped by 7 bases and J by 3 bases, with 9 bases between them. This CDR3 spans 11 amino acids. CDR1 is SQVTM and CDR2 is ANQGSEA in the germline V gene. Complete variable domain (other parts from reference TRBV29-1 and TRBJ1-2): SAVISQKPSRDICQRGTSLTIQCQVDSQVTMMFWYRQQPGQSLTLIATANQGSEATYESGFVIDKFPISRPNLTFSTLTVSNMSPEDSSIYLCSAGGDYGYTFGSGTRLTVV.

The rearrangement uses TRBV7-9 and TRBJ2-5; 8 nucleotides match TRBD1. Per the germline V gene, CDR1 is SEHNR and CDR2 is FQNEAQ (reference sequence). Unmatched junction bases numbered 3, after V lost 4 bases and J lost 5 bases. The CDR3 sequence is 13 residues long. The CDR3 bases are TGTGCCAGCAGCTACAGGGGGTTGGAGACCCAGTACTTC. It yields the protein CASSYRGLETQYF.

This clone was picked up a small number of times. V is TRBV9 and J is TRBJ2-5; D gene ambiguous. CDR3 length: 13 amino acids. Trimming took 2 bases from V and 5 from J, leaving 10 bases between them. CDR1 and CDR2 (germline): SGDLS, YYNGEE. CDR3 in amino acids: CASSVSKEETQYF. The CDR3 coding sequence is TGTGCCAGCAGCGTGAGCAAGGAGGAGACCCAGTACTTC. The complete variable domain, with remaining parts taken from reference TRBV9 and TRBJ2-5, reads DSGVTQTPKHLITATGQRVTLRCSPRSGDLSVYWYQQSLDQGLQFLIQYYNGEERAKGNILERFSAQQFPDLHSELNLSSLELGDSALYFCASSVSKEETQYFGPGTRLLVL.

V usage is TRBV30 and J usage is TRBJ1-1; no definite D call. The CDR3 spans 13 residues. Germline V lookup: CDR1 GTSNPN, CDR2 SVGIG (reference sequence). V dropped 4 bases and J dropped 1 base, with 10 bases sitting between them. CDR3 in DNA: TGTGCCTGGACCGAGGGTCGGAACACTGAAGCTTTCTTT. Residues: CAWTEGRNTEAFF.

This chain connects TRBV9 to TRBJ2-3; D might be TRBD1 (6 bases). V dropped 0 bases and J dropped 7 bases, with 15 bases sitting between them. The germline gives CDR1 SGDLS, CDR2 YYNGEE. The CDR3 is 15 amino acids. CDR3 residues: CASSVVGGGTNTQYF. The CDR3 nucleotides are TGTGCCAGCAGCGTAGTCGGTGGGGGCACGAATACGCAGTATTTT.

The chain combines TRBV5-1 with TRBJ2-5; the match to TRBD1 covers 7 bases. V was clipped by 0 bases and J by 5 bases; unmatched bases: 4. The CDR3 runs 14 residues. Germline V gives CDR1 SGHRS, CDR2 YFSETQ. CDR3 nucleotide sequence: TGCGCCAGCAGCTTGGAGGGGGCTCGGGAGACCCAGTACTTC. The encoded protein is CASSLEGARETQYF. The full variable domain, completed using reference TRBV5-1 and TRBJ2-5, is KAGVTQTPRYLIKTRGQQVTLSCSPISGHRSVSWYQQTPGQGLQFLFEYFSETQRNKGNFPGRFSGRQFSNSRSEMNVSTLELGDSALYLCASSLEGARETQYFGPGTRLLVL.

The chain joins TRBV30 to TRBJ1-1, with D unclear. V was cut by 2 bases and J by 0 bases, with 7 bases left in between. The CDR3 spans 13 residues. The V gene's germline CDR1 is GTSNPN and CDR2 SVGIG (reference sequence). The CDR3 DNA reads as TGTGCCTGGAGTCTATCAGTGAACACTGAAGCTTTCTTT. Translating it yields CAWSLSVNTEAFF.

The chain recombines TRBV2 with TRBJ2-5; D remains unclear. The V gene's germline CDR1 is SNHLY and CDR2 FYNNEI. Trimming shortened V by 8 bases and J by 3 bases, and 10 bases separated the two germline ends. This CDR3 has 12 amino acids. In DNA form, the CDR3 reads TGTGCCAGCGAAGGGATAGAAGAGACCCAGTACTTC. Residues: CASEGIEETQYF.

This chain uses TRBV7-2 with TRBJ2-5, with TRBD1 as a possible D gene (5 bases). Trimming left V 8 bases short and J 3 bases short, with 7 bases between. The CDR3 is 11 residues long. Per germline, CDR1 SGHTA and CDR2 FQGNSA. CDR3 nucleotide sequence: TGTGCCAGCCAGGGTGAAGAGACCCAGTACTTC. It is translated as CASQGEETQYF.

The chain has TRBV7-2 and TRBJ2-3; D remains ambiguous. The CDR3 length is 15 residues. CDR1 and CDR2 (germline): SGHTA, FQGNSA. Trimming shortened V by 0 bases and J by 1 base, and 8 bases separated the two germline ends. CDR3 DNA: TGTGCCAGCAGCTTAGCGTTAGTCCGCACAGATACGCAGTATTTT. It yields the protein CASSLALVRTDTQYF.

The chain has TRBV11-2 and TRBJ1-2; weak D call: TRBD1 (5 bases). The CDR3 has 13 amino acids. CDR1 is SGHAT, CDR2 FQNNGV, per germline. V lost 2 bases to trimming and J lost 7 bases, with 11 bases between them. The CDR3 DNA reads as TGTGCCAGCAGCTTATTGGCAGGGAGTGGCTACACCTTC. This sequence encodes CASSLLAGSGYTF.

This chain links TRBV29-1 with TRBJ2-3; D gene unclear. This CDR3 spans 12 amino acids. Per the germline V gene, CDR1 is SQVTM and CDR2 is ANQGSEA. V was shortened by 3 bases and J by 0 bases, with 4 bases between the two germline ends. The CDR3 protein is CSVDWSTDTQYF. As DNA, the CDR3 is TGCAGCGTTGACTGGAGCACAGATACGCAGTATTTT.

The V call is TRBV25-1, the J call TRBJ1-2; 12 bases map to TRBD1. The trim removed 7 bases at V and 6 bases at J, leaving 3 bases unmatched. The CDR3 spans 13 residues. Per germline, CDR1 MGHDK and CDR2 SYGVNS. The DNA for the CDR3 is TGTGCCAGCAAGGGACAGGGGGCTGATGGCTACACCTTC. Residues: CASKGQGADGYTF.

This clone turned up a few times. The chain couples TRBV25-1 to TRBJ2-2; TRBD2 aligns across 12 bases. After removal of 1 base from V and 1 base from J, the junction contained 4 bases not matched to a gene. This CDR3 is 18 amino acids long. CDR1 and CDR2 from the germline V gene are MGHDK and SYGVNS. DNA for the CDR3: TGTGCCAGCAGTGAATCCGTGGGACTAGCGGGGAACACCGGGGAGCTGTTTTTT. It yields the protein CASSESVGLAGNTGELFF.

This sequence joins TRBV7-2 and TRBJ2-1, with D tentatively TRBD1 (6 bases). Germline CDR1 SGHTA, CDR2 FQGNSA. The CDR3 runs 12 residues. Trimming stripped 5 bases from V and 7 bases from J, with 9 bases between. The CDR3 here is CASSRQGNEQFF. The CDR3 DNA reads as TGTGCCAGCAGCCGGCAGGGGAATGAGCAGTTCTTC.

This clone was seen a few times. V and J are TRBV29-1 and TRBJ1-3; a possible D gene is TRBD1 (5 bases). The germline CDR1 and CDR2 sequences are SQVTM and ANQGSEA. The CDR3 extends over 13 amino acids. V was clipped by 6 bases and J by 0 bases, with 9 bases between them. The CDR3 protein is CSVETDSGNTIYF. The CDR3 region has the DNA TGCAGCGTAGAGACAGACTCTGGAAACACCATATATTTT.

The CDR3 region has the DNA TGTGCCAGCAGCTTTCGGGACAGTTACAATGAGCAGTTCTTC. This codes for CASSFRDSYNEQFF. The chain employs TRBV7-2 and TRBJ2-1, with 7 bases aligning to TRBD1. Trimming at V came to 3 bases and at J to 4 bases, leaving 3 bases not matched to a gene. Germline lookup yields CDR1 SGHTA and CDR2 FQGNSA. The CDR3 has 14 residues.